The source of this T cell receptor (beta chain) is a study of shared clonotypes between healthy human individuals. The data were produced by immunoSEQ multiplex PCR, yet TCRdb's version contains in-frame clones alone and is incomplete. The sample yields 2 million to 3 million clones, more than 85% seen once. The CDR3 loop spans 13 amino acids. Germline trimming cut 4 bases from V and 5 bases from J; bases unmatched to any gene: 5. Germline CDR1 and CDR2: SQVTM and ANQGSEA. Sequencing was done on a sample of naive CD4+ T cells from PBMCs. The subset was: CD45RA+ positively selected. This rearrangement joins TRBV29-1 to TRBJ2-3; 8 nucleotides line up with TRBD2. This receptor was identified in a man aged 18 to 29 in good health. Some clones in this sample may be carry-over from other donors' samples. CDR3 in DNA: TGCAGCGTTGTTCCCCTAGCGGGAGATACGCAGTATTTT. Encoded protein: CSVVPLAGDTQYF.